This T cell receptor beta chain was obtained from a study of Ad26.COV2.S vaccination and SARS-CoV-2 variants. Study-level background: In the study, Ad26.COV2.S was injected intramuscularly once, or twice 56 days apart.

Treatment indicated: 15 to 20 received Ad26.COV2.S at low or high dose, single or two shots; about five received placebo; per-sample allocation not given. Day 63 after the first vaccine or placebo injection was the time point for sampling. Ad26.COV2.S expressed prefusion-stabilized spike from the original Wuhan strain. Trimming left V 0 bases short and J 0 bases short, with 7 bases between. CDR3 length equals 15 residues. Germline V gene lookup returns CDR1 SGHTS and CDR2 YDEGEE. Whole-study findings and limits: Placebo recipients had lower spike-specific TCR breadth than vaccine recipients. Spike-specific CD8+ and CD4+ T cell responses reportedly showed substantial breadth after vaccination.

Measured with immunoSEQ multiplex PCR; TCRdb has only the in-frame clones, and not every one. The data hold roughly 350,000 clones, with 75% to 90% observed a single time. This clone was counted a single time. What it binds is not known. This specimen consisted of peripheral blood, obtained in a trial of Ad26.COV2.S vaccine versus placebo. This TCR derives from a person between 18 and 60 years old who received the Ad26.COV2.S COVID-19 vaccine or a placebo. V usage is TRBV5-8 and J usage is TRBJ1-5, with a tentative D call TRBD1 (5 bases). The CDR3 sequence: CASSLGTNSNQPQHF. The CDR3 bases are TGTGCCAGCAGCTTGGGGACAAATAGCAATCAGCCCCAGCATTTT.